The 19 T cell receptor beta chains presented below share a single source sample, sequenced in a study of graft-versus-host responses after intestinal transplantation. TCRdb's copy holds only in-frame clones and misses some; the assay was immunoSEQ multiplex PCR. The sample lists about 97,000 clones, 90% occurring once. Here the sequenced sample was PBMCs, taken about 440 days after intestinal transplant. The receptors shown here come from a human patient who received an intestinal transplant, so some T cells may come from the graft donor.

The chain employs TRBV6-5 and TRBJ1-1; TRBD1 might be the D (5 bases). Trimming cost V 0 bases and J 2 bases, with 7 bases left between them. Germline loops: CDR1 MNHEY, CDR2 SVGAGI. CDR3 length: 14 amino acids. For the CDR3, the DNA is TGTGCCAGCAGTTACTCCTGGGGCAACACTGAAGCTTTCTTT. Translated, it gives CASSYSWGNTEAFF.

This chain links TRBV6-5 with TRBJ2-5, with D perhaps being TRBD1 or TRBD2 (6 bases each). The DNA end is more similar to TRBJ2-7, so the J call may be wrong. The CDR3 consists of 10 residues. Germline assignment: CDR1 MNHEY and CDR2 SVGAGI. This CDR3 is CAATGAEQYF. The CDR3 nucleotides are TGTGCCGCAACGGGGGCCGAGCAGTACTTC.

This clone was observed a handful of times. J is TRBJ2-5 and V is TRBV6-1; D gene uncertain. The CDR3 sequence is 15 residues long. Germline assignment: CDR1 MNHNS and CDR2 SASEGT. Between the trimmed V and J ends, which lost 1 base and 2 bases, there was a span of 11 bases. The CDR3 nucleotides are TGTGCCAGCAGTGAAGTTCGTCGCCCTCAAGAGACCCAGTACTTC. Protein product: CASSEVRRPQETQYF.

The chain employs TRBV7-3 and TRBJ1-2, with no clear D. Trimming shortened V by 4 bases and J by 0 bases, and 6 bases separated the two germline ends. CDR1 and CDR2 from the germline V gene are SGHTA and FQGTGA. This CDR3 is built from 13 residues. The CDR3 protein is CASSSDTNYGYTF. CDR3 DNA sequence: TGTGCCAGCAGCTCAGACACTAACTATGGCTACACCTTC. Combining the CDR3 with reference TRBV7-3 and TRBJ1-2 gives the whole variable domain GAGVSQTPSNKVTEKGKYVELRCDPISGHTALYWYRQSLGQGPEFLIYFQGTGAADDSGLPNDRFFAVRPEGSVSTLKIQRTERGDSAVYLCASSSDTNYGYTFGSGTRLTVV.

The chain recombines TRBV2 with TRBJ2-6; D is undetermined. V dropped 4 bases and J dropped 1 base, with 14 bases sitting between them. CDR1 is SNHLY and CDR2 is FYNNEI in the germline V gene. The CDR3 loop spans 17 amino acids. Here the CDR3 reads CASSGVYSVSGANVLTF. The CDR3 region has the DNA TGTGCCAGCAGTGGGGTATACAGCGTATCTGGGGCCAACGTCCTGACTTTC.

DNA of the CDR3: TGTGCCAGCAGCTTCACGAACACTGAAGCTTTCTTT. This encodes CASSFTNTEAFF. This sequence joins TRBV11-2 and TRBJ1-1, with unresolved D. CDR1 is SGHAT and CDR2 is FQNNGV in the germline V gene. The V gene lost 3 bases and the J gene lost 1 base, with 3 bases spanning the gap. This CDR3 is built from 12 residues.

This clone has more than one count but fewer than ten. The chain couples TRBV27 to TRBJ2-1; D not certain. V dropped 5 bases and J dropped 6 bases, with 11 bases sitting between them. Germline lookup yields CDR1 MNHEY and CDR2 SMNVEV (reference sequence). This CDR3 has 13 amino acids. CDR3 coding DNA: TGTGCCAGCAGTCCCCCGTCCGGCAATGAGCAGTTCTTC. The encoded protein is CASSPPSGNEQFF.

The chain carries TRBV9 and TRBJ1-1, with D uncertain. The CDR3 extends over 15 amino acids. Germline V gene data show CDR1 as SGDLS and CDR2 as YYNGEE. Trimming took off 2 bases at V and 0 bases at J, with 11 bases between the two ends. The CDR3 DNA is TGTGCCAGCAGCGTTGTCAGCACCATGAACACTGAAGCTTTCTTT. This encodes CASSVVSTMNTEAFF. The entire variable domain, with the rest obtained from reference TRBV9 and TRBJ1-1, is as follows: DSGVTQTPKHLITATGQRVTLRCSPRSGDLSVYWYQQSLDQGLQFLIQYYNGEERAKGNILERFSAQQFPDLHSELNLSSLELGDSALYFCASSVVSTMNTEAFFGQGTRLTVV.

The chain combines TRBV2 with TRBJ2-7, with D unresolved. This CDR3 is built from 13 residues. CDR1 and CDR2 from the germline V gene are SNHLY and FYNNEI. Trimming pared 10 bases from V and 2 bases from J, leaving 15 bases between. The CDR3 DNA sequence: TGTGCCATCCTCCGCGGTCAGACCTACGAGCAGTACTTC. It translates to CAILRGQTYEQYF.

This chain links TRBV10-3 with TRBJ1-2, with TRBD1 matching over 9 bases. Germline V gene sequence: CDR1 ENHRY, CDR2 SYGVKD. J gave up 10 bases and V 0 bases, and 6 bases lay outside the gene matches. There are 14 residues in the CDR3. CDR3 residues: CAISESTTGGIYTF. DNA of the CDR3: TGTGCCATCAGTGAGTCGACAACAGGGGGCATCTACACCTTC.

The rearrangement joins TRBV2 to TRBJ1-6; weak D call: TRBD1 (6 bases). The CDR3 spans 15 residues. CDR1 is SNHLY and CDR2 is FYNNEI in the germline V gene. Trimming shortened V by 8 bases and J by 9 bases, and 20 bases separated the two germline ends. The CDR3 sequence is CASGGPGQRSSPLHF. DNA for the CDR3: TGTGCCAGCGGGGGGCCGGGACAACGAAGTTCACCCCTCCACTTT.

J is TRBJ2-3 and V is TRBV27; tentative D call: TRBD1 (5 bases). This CDR3 is 15 amino acids long. The V gene's germline CDR1 is MNHEY and CDR2 SMNVEV (reference sequence). Deletions cut 5 bases from V and 3 bases from J, with 15 bases between. Written as DNA, the CDR3 is TGTGCCAGCAGTCCTAGGTTGGGGCCAACAGATACGCAGTATTTT. This gives the protein CASSPRLGPTDTQYF.

The chain links TRBV19 to TRBJ1-3, with D hard to call. V gave up 9 bases and J gave up 0 bases, with 15 bases separating them. Germline assignment: CDR1 LNHDA and CDR2 SQIVND (reference sequence). This CDR3 has 15 residues. As DNA, the CDR3 is TGTGCCAGCGGCCGCGGGCTCAGCTCTGGAAACACCATATATTTT. Its translation is CASGRGLSSGNTIYF.

The chain uses TRBV11-2 and TRBJ2-7; 11 bases are a match to TRBD2. Germline lookup yields CDR1 SGHAT and CDR2 FQNNGV. The V and J ends lost 1 base and 0 bases, in that order; junction bases with no gene match: 5. This CDR3 region has 17 residues. CDR3 DNA: TGTGCCAGCAGCTTAGGTGGGACTAGCGGACACTCCTACGAGCAGTACTTC. Its protein is CASSLGGTSGHSYEQYF.

The V and J genes are TRBV2 and TRBJ1-2; D ambiguous. V shed 2 bases and J shed 2 bases, with 9 bases lying between them. Germline CDR1 SNHLY, CDR2 FYNNEI. CDR3 length: 14 residues. CDR3 DNA: TGTGCCAGCAGTGAAAAGGGTCGGAACTATGGCTACACCTTC. Translation: CASSEKGRNYGYTF.

The V call is TRBV18, the J call TRBJ1-6, with TRBD1 identical over 8 bases. Trimming took 4 bases from V and 5 from J; bases not matched to a gene: 7. Germline V gene sequence: CDR1 KGHSH, CDR2 LQKENI. The CDR3 covers 16 residues. This CDR3 is CASSQDRAVDNSPLHF. CDR3 coding DNA: TGTGCCAGCTCACAGGACAGGGCGGTAGATAATTCACCCCTCCACTTT. Full variable domain (missing parts from reference TRBV18 and TRBJ1-6): NAGVMQNPRHLVRRRGQEARLRCSPMKGHSHVYWYRQLPEEGLKFMVYLQKENIIDESGMPKERFSAEFPKEGPSILRIQQVVRGDSAAYFCASSQDRAVDNSPLHFGNGTRLTVT.

The chain is built from TRBV6-1 and TRBJ1-6, with TRBD1 matching 7 bases. CDR3 size: 16 residues. After removal of 4 bases from V and 8 bases from J, the junction contained 11 bases not matched to a gene. From germline, CDR1 is MNHNS and CDR2 SASEGT. This CDR3 is CASSGGRDRPHSPLHF. CDR3 in DNA: TGTGCCAGCAGTGGAGGCCGGGACAGACCTCATTCACCCCTCCACTTT.

The CDR3 coding sequence is TGTGCCAGCAGCTTGGGCCAGCCAGATACGCAGTATTTT. Translated, it gives CASSLGQPDTQYF. The chain is built from TRBV5-4 and TRBJ2-3; D not resolved. This CDR3 has 13 residues. V was clipped by 0 bases and J by 4 bases, with 6 bases between them. Looked up from germline, CDR1 is SGHNT and CDR2 is YYREEE (reference sequence).

The chain recombines TRBV6-4 with TRBJ1-6; 7 positions agree with TRBD1. This CDR3 has 14 amino acids. Germline V CDR1 and CDR2: MRHNA, SNTAGT. Trimming removed 2 bases from V and 6 bases from J; junction bases left unmatched: 1. The CDR3 loop reads CASSDEGANSPLHF. Here the CDR3 DNA reads TGTGCCAGCAGTGACGAGGGGGCTAATTCACCCCTCCACTTT.